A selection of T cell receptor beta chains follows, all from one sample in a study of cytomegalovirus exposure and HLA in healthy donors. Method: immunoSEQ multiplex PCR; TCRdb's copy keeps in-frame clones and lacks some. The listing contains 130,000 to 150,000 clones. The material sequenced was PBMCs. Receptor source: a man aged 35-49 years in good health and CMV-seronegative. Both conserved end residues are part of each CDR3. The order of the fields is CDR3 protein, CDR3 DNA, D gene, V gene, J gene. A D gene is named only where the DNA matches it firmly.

CASSRSGTGDTEAFF	TGCGCCAGCAGCCGATCCGGGACAGGGGACACTGAAGCTTTCTTT	TRBD1	TRBV4-1	TRBJ1-1
CSVEPGTGLGYYGYTF	TGCAGCGTTGAACCCGGGACAGGGCTCGGGTACTATGGCTACACCTTC	TRBD1	TRBV29-1	TRBJ1-2
CASSSPYGGRSNEKLFF	TGTGCCAGCAGCTCTCCTTACGGGGGGCGGTCTAATGAAAAACTGTTTTTT	NA	TRBV5-6	TRBJ1-4
CSVLGQEGYEAFF	TGCAGCGTCTTAGGACAGGAGGGCTATGAAGCTTTCTTT	TRBD1	TRBV29-1	TRBJ1-1
CASSLFGGSSEKLFF	TGTGCCAGCAGCTTGTTTGGGGGCTCGAGTGAAAAACTGTTTTTT	NA	TRBV7-2	TRBJ1-4
CASSRTGAVEQYF	TGTGCCAGCAGCCGGACAGGGGCGGTCGAGCAGTACTTC	TRBD1	TRBV5-6	TRBJ2-7
CASSQSQGEETQYF	TGTGCCAGCAGCCAATCTCAGGGGGAAGAGACCCAGTACTTC	TRBD1	TRBV4-2	TRBJ2-5
CASSDISDRVSYEQYF	TGTGCCAGCAGTGATATATCGGACAGGGTCTCCTACGAGCAGTACTTC	TRBD1	TRBV2	TRBJ2-7
CASSYLGSPYEQYF	TGTGCCAGCAGTTACCTAGGCAGTCCCTACGAGCAGTACTTC	NA	TRBV6-6	TRBJ2-7
CASSNSGIQPQHF	TGTGCCAGCAGTAACTCAGGAATTCAGCCCCAGCATTTT	NA	TRBV2	TRBJ1-5
CASSFSGTANEKLFF	TGTGCCAGCAGTTTCTCCGGGACAGCGAATGAAAAACTGTTTTTT	TRBD1	TRBV6-6	TRBJ1-4
CASGLVDKGTGKMNTEAFF	TGTGCTAGTGGTTTGGTAGATAAAGGGACAGGAAAAATGAACACTGAAGCTTTCTTT	TRBD1	TRBV12-5	TRBJ1-1
CASSPGTGNSGYTF	TGTGCCAGCAGCCCAGGGACAGGGAACTCTGGCTACACCTTC	TRBD1	TRBV9	TRBJ1-2
CASSYLTEGRDEQYF	TGTGCCAGCAGTTACTTAACTGAGGGGAGGGACGAGCAGTACTTC	TRBD2	TRBV6-5	TRBJ2-7
CASSLQGSSYNEQFF	TGCGCCAGCAGCTTGCAGGGGAGCTCCTACAATGAGCAGTTCTTC	NA	TRBV5-1	TRBJ2-1
CATSSNRGNEQYF	TGTGCCACCAGCAGTAACAGGGGGAACGAGCAGTACTTC	TRBD1	TRBV15	TRBJ2-7
CASRRPGLAVNEQFF	TGTGCCAGCAGGAGACCGGGACTAGCGGTAAATGAGCAGTTCTTC	TRBD2	TRBV27	TRBJ2-1
CASSLGGGASNSPLHF	TGTGCCAGCAGCCTAGGGGGGGGCGCGAGTAATTCACCCCTCCACTTT	NA	TRBV14	TRBJ1-6
CASSLSEGLLDTIYF	TGCGCCAGCAGCTTATCCGAGGGACTTCTGGACACCATATATTTT	NA	TRBV5-1	TRBJ1-3
CASSYVQGSGNSPLHF	TGTGCCAGCAGTTACGTACAGGGGTCTGGGAATTCACCCCTCCACTTT	TRBD1	TRBV6-5	TRBJ1-6
CASSLFGRAGWGYTF	TGTGCCAGCAGTTTATTCGGCAGGGCTGGTTGGGGCTACACCTTC	NA	TRBV28	TRBJ1-2
CASSPGTGSNTGELFF	TGTGCCAGCAGCCCCGGGACAGGGTCGAACACCGGGGAGCTGTTTTTT	TRBD1	TRBV5-4	TRBJ2-2
CASTFGGGTPNEQFF	TGTGCCAGCACCTTCGGTGGGGGGACCCCCAATGAGCAGTTCTTC	NA	TRBV7-2	TRBJ2-1
CASSYAGGRYYQFF	TGTGCCAGCAGTTACGCGGGGGGCCGATACTATCAGTTCTTC	TRBD2	TRBV6-6	TRBJ2-1
CASSIGTGVGGELFF	TGTGCCAGTAGTATAGGGACAGGGGTCGGCGGGGAGCTGTTTTTT	TRBD1	TRBV19	TRBJ2-2
CASSYSPTASNQPQHF	TGTGCCAGCAGTTACTCCCCTACTGCCAGCAATCAGCCCCAGCATTTT	NA	TRBV6-6	TRBJ1-5
CASSSDPGQKEYF	TGTGCCAGCAGCTCCGATCCGGGACAGAAGGAGTATTTT	TRBD1	TRBV7-3	TRBJ2-3
CASSLTVRVVAEAFF	TGTGCCAGCAGTTTAACGGTCAGGGTGGTCGCTGAAGCTTTCTTT	NA	TRBV27	TRBJ1-1
CASSPSGELFF	TGTGCCAGCAGCCCTTCCGGGGAGCTGTTTTTT	NA	TRBV11-2	TRBJ2-2
CASRPNRANEKLFF	TGCGCCAGCAGGCCAAACAGGGCTAATGAAAAACTGTTTTTT	NA	TRBV4-1	TRBJ1-4
CASSYVTGDQPQHF	TGCGCCAGCAGTTACGTGACAGGGGATCAGCCCCAGCATTTT	TRBD1	TRBV6-6	TRBJ1-5
CASSVGAWNQETQYF	TGTGCCAGCAGCGTGGGGGCCTGGAACCAAGAGACCCAGTACTTC	NA	TRBV11-2	TRBJ2-5
CASSPPGQGAKRYPYEQYF	TGTGCCAGCAGCCCTCCGGGACAGGGAGCCAAGCGGTATCCCTACGAGCAGTACTTC	TRBD1	TRBV7-9	TRBJ2-7
CASSTYAGPRAEAFF	TGTGCCAGCAGCACCTATGCGGGACCCAGGGCTGAAGCTTTCTTT	NA	TRBV11-2	TRBJ1-1
CASSLDRGPGNTIYF	TGTGCCAGCAGCCTCGACAGGGGGCCTGGAAACACCATATATTTT	TRBD1	TRBV7-2	TRBJ1-3
CASSQGTGPSYEQYF	TGTGCCAGCAGCCAAGGGACAGGCCCTTCCTACGAGCAGTACTTC	TRBD1	TRBV14	TRBJ2-7
CASSPTGDDYGYTF	TGTGCCAGCTCACCAACAGGGGATGACTATGGCTACACCTTC	TRBD1	TRBV18	TRBJ1-2
CASSQGMALRSGNTIYF	TGCGCCAGCAGCCAAGGAATGGCCTTACGCTCTGGAAACACCATATATTTT	NA	TRBV4-3	TRBJ1-3
CASSLDESSGNTIYF	TGCGCCAGCAGCTTGGATGAGAGCTCTGGAAACACCATATATTTT	NA	TRBV5-1	TRBJ1-3
CATLDRVREKLFF	TGTGCCACCTTGGACAGGGTACGTGAAAAACTGTTTTTT	TRBD1	TRBV2	TRBJ1-4
CASSPSPGQTIYEQYF	TGTGCCAGCAGTCCCTCTCCGGGACAGACCATCTACGAGCAGTACTTC	TRBD1	TRBV28	TRBJ2-7
CASTQGQGNQPQHF	TGTGCCAGCACTCAGGGCCAGGGCAATCAGCCCCAGCATTTT	NA	TRBV6-1	TRBJ1-5
CASSFFSGGSYEQYF	TGTGCCAGCAGCTTCTTTAGCGGGGGCTCCTACGAGCAGTACTTC	TRBD2	TRBV7-2	TRBJ2-7
CASYTTRTPADTQYF	TGTGCCTCTTACACAACCCGCACCCCCGCAGATACGCAGTATTTT	NA	TRBV30	TRBJ2-3
CASSWGRTGGSPDTQYF	TGTGCCAGCAGCTGGGGGAGGACAGGGGGCAGCCCAGATACGCAGTATTTT	TRBD1	TRBV28	TRBJ2-3
CASSLTTNEKLFF	TGTGCCAGCAGCCTAACAACTAATGAAAAACTGTTTTTT	NA	TRBV6-5	TRBJ1-4
CASSWDRGTEAFF	TGTGCCAGCAGCTGGGACAGAGGCACTGAAGCTTTCTTT	TRBD1	TRBV5-5	TRBJ1-1
CASSQLTGGIKNEQFF	TGTGCCAGCAGCCAATTGACAGGGGGAATAAAAAATGAGCAGTTCTTC	TRBD1	TRBV14	TRBJ2-1
CASSVGRETQYF	TGTGCCAGCAGCGTCGGTCGGGAGACCCAGTACTTC	NA	TRBV5-6	TRBJ2-5
CAVSVLRDRVESYEQYF	TGTGCCGTCTCAGTCCTGAGGGACAGGGTGGAGTCCTACGAGCAGTACTTC	TRBD1	TRBV10-3	TRBJ2-7
CASGRGQGADEQYF	TGTGCTAGTGGCCGAGGACAGGGGGCCGACGAGCAGTACTTC	TRBD1	TRBV12-5	TRBJ2-7
CASSKSYGYTF	TGTGCCAGCTCCAAGAGCTATGGCTACACCTTC	NA	TRBV7-9	TRBJ1-2
CASSAGAMNTEAFF	TGTGCCAGCAGCGCAGGGGCCATGAACACTGAAGCTTTCTTT	NA	TRBV2	TRBJ1-1
CASSQNLGGDTEAFF	TGCGCCAGCAGCCAAAACCTAGGGGGAGACACTGAAGCTTTCTTT	NA	TRBV4-3	TRBJ1-1
CASSEVASGPYEQYF	TGTGCCAGCTCGGAGGTAGCGTCTGGTCCCTACGAGCAGTACTTC	NA	TRBV18	TRBJ2-7